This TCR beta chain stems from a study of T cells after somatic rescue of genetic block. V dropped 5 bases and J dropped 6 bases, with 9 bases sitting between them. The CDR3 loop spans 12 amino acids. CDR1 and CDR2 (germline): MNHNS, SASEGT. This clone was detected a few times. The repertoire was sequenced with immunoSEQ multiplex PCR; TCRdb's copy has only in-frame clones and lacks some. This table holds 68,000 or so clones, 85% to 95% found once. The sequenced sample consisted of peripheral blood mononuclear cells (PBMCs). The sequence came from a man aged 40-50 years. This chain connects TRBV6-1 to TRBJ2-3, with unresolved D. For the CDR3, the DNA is TGTGCCAGCAGTACAACGTGGGATACGCAGTATTTT. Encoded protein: CASSTTWDTQYF.